The present entry profiles one T cell receptor beta chain with its context. The antigen is unknown. The data were obtained in a study of cytomegalovirus exposure and HLA in healthy donors. Study findings and constraints: Earlier findings revealed that most TCR beta V segments proved productive either about 87% or about 30% of the time. Several V segments, TRBV6-2 and TRBV6-3 among them, could not be told apart and were dropped.

Per germline, CDR1 LNHDA and CDR2 SQIVND (reference sequence). The length of the CDR3 is 14 residues. V was pared by 6 bases and J by 5 bases, with 16 bases between. The PCR employed 60 Vbeta primers together with 13 Jbeta primers. Only in-frame clones appear in the TCRdb table, and some are missing; sequencing was by immunoSEQ multiplex PCR. The table lists roughly 150,000 clones, around 75% of them singletons. Specimen: PBMCs. V is TRBV19 and J is TRBJ1-2; unclear D gene. This TCR was recovered from a male donor in good health and CMV-seronegative. CDR3 nucleotide sequence: TGTGCCAGTAGCCGCCGCTTGGGAGCGTATGGCTACACCTTC. Translating gives CASSRRLGAYGYTF.